A single sample is the source of the 23 T cell receptor beta chains below, sequenced in a study of blood T cell repertoires in COVID-19. Here immunoSEQ multiplex PCR was the method, and the copy in TCRdb shows in-frame clones only, minus some. The repertoire has about 60,000 clones, approximately 80% of them found once; the top ten carry 8.5% to 10%. Sequencing used peripheral blood. These TCRs come from a human donor in a cohort sampled during active COVID-19.

The chain combines TRBV27 with TRBJ2-2; D is unresolved. Per germline, CDR1 MNHEY and CDR2 SMNVEV (reference sequence). The CDR3 is 14 residues long. With 5 bases removed from V and 5 bases from J, the gap between germline ends came to 12 bases. CDR3 sequence reads: CASSLTASTGELFF. The CDR3 DNA follows: TGTGCCAGCAGTCTCACGGCTAGTACCGGGGAGCTGTTTTTT.

The chain couples TRBV3-1 (or the pseudogene TRBV3-2) to TRBJ2-3; 16 positions match TRBD2. CDR3 length equals 20 residues. The J segment lost 0 bases and the V segment lost 1 base, leaving 7 bases of the junction unmatched. The germline CDR1 and CDR2 sequences are LGHDT and YNNKEL (reference sequence). CDR3 region: CASSQAGLAGGWASTDTQYF. Here the CDR3 DNA reads TGTGCCAGCAGCCAAGCGGGACTAGCGGGAGGGTGGGCTAGCACAGATACGCAGTATTTT.

The V call is TRBV29-1, the J call TRBJ2-1, with TRBD2 matching 11 bases. CDR1 is SQVTM, CDR2 ANQGSEA, per germline. CDR3 length equals 16 residues. After removal of 1 base from V and 3 bases from J, the junction contained 5 bases not matched to a gene. CDR3 amino acids: CSVEGLAGMVYNEQFF. The DNA of the CDR3 is TGCAGCGTTGAAGGACTAGCGGGAATGGTCTACAATGAGCAGTTCTTC.

CDR3 nucleotide sequence: TGCGCCAGCAGCCAAGAGGTCGGGGGAGCAAGCACAGATACGCAGTATTTT. Translation gives CASSQEVGGASTDTQYF. The chain links TRBV4-3 to TRBJ2-3; a weak D match, TRBD2 (6 bases). This CDR3 region has 17 residues. The V gene's germline CDR1 is LGHNA and CDR2 YSLEER. V gave up 0 bases and J gave up 0 bases, with 13 bases separating them.

The chain carries TRBV7-2 and TRBJ2-3, with 7 positions matching TRBD2. J was trimmed by 4 bases and V by 3 bases; bases with no gene match: 13. The germline V gene has CDR1 SGHTA and CDR2 FQGNSA. The CDR3 loop spans 17 amino acids. CDR3 bases: TGTGCCAGCAGCTTGGGACCTGGGGGAGGGCCCGCAGATACGCAGTATTTT. This translates into CASSLGPGGGPADTQYF.

The chain is built from TRBV19 and TRBJ2-1, with TRBD2 matching over 8 bases. Germline assignment: CDR1 LNHDA and CDR2 SQIVND (reference sequence). Trimming took 3 bases from V and 2 from J; bases not matched to a gene: 9. This CDR3 has 17 residues. CDR3 sequence: CASSISWTSLPYNEQFF. The DNA of the CDR3 is TGTGCCAGTAGTATTTCGTGGACTAGCCTGCCCTACAATGAGCAGTTCTTC.

V gene TRBV11-2 combines with J gene TRBJ1-2, with a possible D match to TRBD1 (6 bases). V was shortened by 2 bases and J by 7 bases, with 8 bases between the two germline ends. Germline lookup yields CDR1 SGHAT and CDR2 FQNNGV. The CDR3 runs to 12 residues. Here the CDR3 DNA reads TGTGCCAGCAGCTTATACAGGGCTGGCTACACCTTC. Its protein is CASSLYRAGYTF.

This clone was observed a single time. The chain employs TRBV18 and TRBJ2-5; a weak D match, TRBD1 (6 bases). Germline lookup yields CDR1 KGHSH and CDR2 LQKENI. This CDR3 has 17 amino acids. Trimming cost V 4 bases and J 3 bases, with 21 bases left between them. This chain's CDR3 is CASSRGQWKGTKETQYF. The CDR3 region has the DNA TGTGCCAGCTCACGGGGGCAGTGGAAAGGTACAAAAGAGACCCAGTACTTC.

The chain uses TRBV2 and TRBJ2-2; TRBD1 matches 9 bases. Losses at the gene ends were 2 bases for V and 6 bases for J; bases not matched to a gene: 4. Germline lookup yields CDR1 SNHLY and CDR2 FYNNEI. The CDR3 contains 15 residues. The CDR3 sequence: CASSESGTGPGELFF. Here the CDR3 DNA reads TGTGCCAGCAGTGAATCCGGGACAGGGCCCGGGGAGCTGTTTTTT.

The chain employs TRBV4-3 and TRBJ2-7; D is uncertain. CDR3 size: 17 residues. Germline V lookup: CDR1 LGHNA, CDR2 YSLEER. V dropped 4 bases and J dropped 0 bases, with 19 bases sitting between them. CDR3 region: CASSRDLPDHSSYEQYF. DNA of the CDR3: TGCGCCAGCAGCCGAGACTTGCCAGACCACAGCTCCTACGAGCAGTACTTC.

This chain joins TRBV24-1 and TRBJ2-6, with a tentative D call TRBD1 (6 bases). CDR1 and CDR2 from the germline V gene are KGHDR and SFDVKD. CDR3 length: 15 residues. The V end was cut by 5 bases, the J end by 3 bases, with 10 bases between. The DNA of the CDR3 is TGTGCCACCAGTGCAGGGGTCCGTGGGGCCAACGTCCTGACTTTC. Amino acids: CATSAGVRGANVLTF.

This sequence joins TRBV7-6 and TRBJ2-1; TRBD2 matches at 8 bases. The CDR3 has 17 residues. Germline values: CDR1 SGHVS, CDR2 FNYEAQ. The trim removed 1 base at V and 1 base at J, leaving 6 bases unmatched. CDR3 amino acids: CASSLDLREGSYNEQFF. CDR3 DNA sequence: TGTGCCAGCAGCTTAGATTTACGGGAGGGATCCTACAATGAGCAGTTCTTC.

The CDR3 protein is CATSDPRTGSREQYF. Written as DNA, the CDR3 is TGTGCCACCAGTGACCCAAGGACAGGGTCGAGGGAGCAGTACTTC. The chain combines TRBV24-1 with TRBJ2-7; 8 nucleotides agree with TRBD1. CDR3 length equals 15 residues. Germline CDR1 is KGHDR and CDR2 is SFDVKD. V shed 4 bases, J shed 7 bases, and the junction held 11 bases outside the gene matches.

CDR3 in DNA: TGTGCCAGCAGGTCTCAACAGGGCCCCTACGAGCAGTACTTC. This sequence encodes CASRSQQGPYEQYF. The chain employs TRBV6-5 and TRBJ2-7; perhaps TRBD1 as D (6 bases). Germline V gene lookup returns CDR1 MNHEY and CDR2 SVGAGI. The CDR3 is 14 residues long. The V end lost 6 bases, the J end lost 2 bases, and 14 bases lay between the germline ends.

In nucleotides, the CDR3 is TGCAGCGTTGAAGAGGAACAGTTTGGAAACACCATATATTTT. Encoded protein: CSVEEEQFGNTIYF. The chain is built from TRBV29-1 and TRBJ1-3; D unresolved. The CDR3 has 14 residues. Germline V gives CDR1 SQVTM, CDR2 ANQGSEA. V lost 0 bases, J lost 3 bases, and 9 bases lay in between.

This chain uses TRBV5-1 with TRBJ1-1, with D perhaps matching TRBD1 (5 bases). CDR3 length: 13 amino acids. V was trimmed by 0 bases and J by 7 bases, leaving 10 bases between them. The germline gives CDR1 SGHRS, CDR2 YFSETQ. The CDR3 loop is CASSLGSTVEAFF. The CDR3 DNA reads as TGCGCCAGCAGCTTGGGGTCGACAGTTGAAGCTTTCTTT. Based on the CDR3 plus reference TRBV5-1 and TRBJ1-1, the full variable domain is KAGVTQTPRYLIKTRGQQVTLSCSPISGHRSVSWYQQTPGQGLQFLFEYFSETQRNKGNFPGRFSGRQFSNSRSEMNVSTLELGDSALYLCASSLGSTVEAFFGQGTRLTVV.

The J gene is TRBJ1-1, the V gene TRBV28, with TRBD1 as a possible D gene (5 bases). Germline CDR1 MDHEN, CDR2 SYDVKM. This CDR3 spans 14 amino acids. V was cut by 8 bases and J by 1 base, with 14 bases left in between. The CDR3 protein is CASLNGGGNTEAFF. The CDR3 coding sequence is TGTGCCAGCCTAAACGGGGGGGGGAACACTGAAGCTTTCTTT.

This clone qualifies as medium-sized. The gene calls are TRBV12-3 or TRBV12-4 and TRBJ1-5, with 7 bases matching TRBD1. The CDR3 is 13 residues long. Losses at the gene ends were 7 bases for V and 5 bases for J; bases not matched to a gene: 5. The CDR3 reads CASTKQGHQPQHF. The CDR3 bases are TGTGCCAGCACCAAACAGGGGCATCAGCCCCAGCATTTT.

The chain joins TRBV5-1 to TRBJ2-7; TRBD2 matches at 11 bases. This CDR3 is 16 amino acids long. Germline assignment: CDR1 SGHRS and CDR2 YFSETQ. V trimming: 4 bases; J trimming: 0 bases; junction bases outside the gene matches: 6. DNA of the CDR3: TGCGCCAGCAGCCTCACCGGGACTAGCGGCTCCTACGAGCAGTACTTC. Its translation: CASSLTGTSGSYEQYF.

This rearrangement joins TRBV6-4 to TRBJ2-6; 7 nucleotides match TRBD2. Germline loops: CDR1 MRHNA, CDR2 SNTAGT. The length of the CDR3 is 15 residues. Trimming took 4 bases from V and 0 from J; bases not matched to a gene: 0. The CDR3 spells CASSGGGSGANVLTF. CDR3 sequence (DNA): TGTGCCAGCAGTGGGGGGGGCTCTGGGGCCAACGTCCTGACTTTC.

The rearrangement uses TRBV7-2 and TRBJ2-1, with D perhaps matching TRBD2 (6 bases). The germline V gene has CDR1 SGHTA and CDR2 FQGNSA. The CDR3 contains 16 residues. Trimming cost V 2 bases and J 0 bases, with 11 bases left between them. In nucleotides, the CDR3 is TGTGCCAGCAGCTTAAAGGACGGGAGCTCCTACAATGAGCAGTTCTTC. Translation gives CASSLKDGSSYNEQFF.

The chain employs TRBV5-1 and TRBJ1-2; no clear D gene. This CDR3 has 12 residues. V was trimmed by 0 bases and J by 8 bases, leaving 8 bases between them. The germline gives CDR1 SGHRS, CDR2 YFSETQ. CDR3 nucleotide sequence: TGCGCCAGCAGCTTGGGCGCCCAAGGCTACACCTTC. Its translation: CASSLGAQGYTF.

The chain joins TRBV28 to TRBJ1-1; maybe TRBD1 (6 bases). CDR1 is MDHEN, CDR2 SYDVKM, per germline. V shed 8 bases and J shed 1 base, with 17 bases lying between them. The CDR3 loop spans 15 amino acids. The CDR3 DNA reads as TGTGCCAGCCACACCCCAGGGGCCCCGAACACTGAAGCTTTCTTT. Amino acids: CASHTPGAPNTEAFF. Drawing the rest from reference TRBV28 and TRBJ1-1, the complete variable domain is DVKVTQSSRYLVKRTGEKVFLECVQDMDHENMFWYRQDPGLGLRLIYFSYDVKMKEKGDIPEGYSVSREKKERFSLILESASTNQTSMYLCASHTPGAPNTEAFFGQGTRLTVV.